Detailed here is one TCR beta chain. Trimming at V came to 6 bases and at J to 4 bases, leaving 4 bases not matched to a gene. CDR1 is MNHEY and CDR2 is SVGAGI in the germline V gene. CDR3 length: 14 residues. This entry comes from a study of blood T cell repertoires in COVID-19. Assay used: immunoSEQ multiplex PCR; TCRdb lists only in-frame clones, some missing. This sample has 100,000 or so clones, with under 90% found just once. The genes are TRBV6-5 and TRBJ2-1; TRBD2 matches at 9 bases. The receptor was isolated from a human donor in a cohort sampled during active COVID-19. The specimen was peripheral blood. The CDR3 loop is CASRASGTYNEQFF. The DNA of the CDR3 is TGTGCCAGCAGGGCTAGCGGGACGTACAATGAGCAGTTCTTC.